The text below deals with one T cell receptor beta chain. Its target is not known. Extracted from the samples, RNA was reverse transcribed into cDNA to serve as the sequencing template. The repertoire was sequenced with immunoSEQ multiplex PCR; TCRdb's copy has only in-frame clones and lacks some. The data contain hundreds of thousands of clones, around two thirds of them singletons. Trimming left V 0 bases short and J 3 bases short, with 14 bases between. Germline V gene sequence: CDR1 SGHDT, CDR2 YYEEEE. This CDR3 has 16 residues. The data stem from a study of CD8+ T cells in alopecia areata. Study observations and caveats: Relative to normal scalp, lesional scalp, especially alopecia totalis/universalis, showed higher clonality.

Sampling of alopecia areata patients yielded lesional scalp punch biopsies as well as peripheral blood. The rearrangement links TRBV5-6 to TRBJ2-3; possible D gene TRBD1, 6 bases. The sequence derives from a human donor with alopecia areata. The source material was CD4+ T cells sorted from blood, sampled at week 0. CDR3 sequence (DNA): TGTGCCAGCAGCTTGGTCAAACAGGGTGGGACAGATACGCAGTATTTT. Protein product: CASSLVKQGGTDTQYF.